This T cell receptor beta chain was found in a study of blood T cell repertoires in COVID-19. Study-level information: COVID-19 samples, acute and convalescent, were from the United States, Italy and Spain. Nucleic acid was either cDNA or gDNA, and it came from T cells, B-cell-depleted T cells, or PBMCs.

Authors' processing steps: Amplified reference gene primers provided the basis for estimating nucleated cell counts. Sequenced by immunoSEQ multiplex PCR; TCRdb stores in-frame clones only, minus some. The V and J calls and clone size were taken over from that table, and D and trimming were inferred from the DNA. The sample contains over 50,000 clones, approximately 85% of which appear only once. Per germline, CDR1 MNHNS and CDR2 SASEGT. The CDR3 covers 12 residues. V lost 0 bases and J lost 8, with 7 bases in between. What was sequenced was peripheral blood. The chain links TRBV6-1 to TRBJ1-2, with a possible D match to TRBD1 (5 bases). The source is a human donor in a cohort sampled during active COVID-19. The DNA for the CDR3 is TGTGCCAGCAGTGAAGCGCGGGGGGGCTACACCTTC. It translates to CASSEARGGYTF.